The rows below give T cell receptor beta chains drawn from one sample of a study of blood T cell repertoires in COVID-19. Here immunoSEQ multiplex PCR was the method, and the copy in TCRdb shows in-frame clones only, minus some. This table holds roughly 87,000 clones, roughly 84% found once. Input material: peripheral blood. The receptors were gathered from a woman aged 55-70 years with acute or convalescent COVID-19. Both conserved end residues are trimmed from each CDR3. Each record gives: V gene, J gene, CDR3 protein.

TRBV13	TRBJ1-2	ASSLGGDHGYT
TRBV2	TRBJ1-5	ASSELTGAVDQPQH
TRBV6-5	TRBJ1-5	ASSYQTDSSNQPQH
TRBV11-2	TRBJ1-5	ASSFGTGDQPQH
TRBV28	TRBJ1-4	ASSSPGTGDEKLF
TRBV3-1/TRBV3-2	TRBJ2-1	ASSQNAAGFGNEQF
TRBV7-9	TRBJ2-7	ASSPREASYEQY
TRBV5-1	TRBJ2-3	ASSLQGASTDTQY
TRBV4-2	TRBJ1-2	ASSQDHNTENYGYT
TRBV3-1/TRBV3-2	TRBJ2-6	ASGQGAGSGANVLT
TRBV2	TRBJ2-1	ASIKTGSYNEQF
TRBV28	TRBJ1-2	ASRIDRGTNYGYT
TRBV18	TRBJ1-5	ASSPRGEGYQPQH
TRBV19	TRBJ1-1	ASSIRGSDTEAF
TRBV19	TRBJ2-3	ASAGDSTDTQY
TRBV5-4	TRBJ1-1	ASSTKKSVEAF
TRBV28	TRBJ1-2	ASRLGQGATGYT